This TCR beta chain was recovered during a study of T cells in narcolepsy. Study-wide findings and caveats: Autoreactive clonotypes reportedly recurred in blood of same and different patients, not controls.

The table came from immunoSEQ multiplex PCR; TCRdb's copy has only in-frame clones and leaves some out. This table has 20,000 to 30,000 clones, approximately 60% appearing once. Germline-derived CDR1 and CDR2 are PRHDT and FYEKMQ (reference sequence). V lost 7 bases, J lost 4 bases, and 19 bases lay in between. The CDR3 consists of 15 residues. On this clone: Its antigen is still unknown.

The sample consisted of memory (CD45RA-) CD4+ T cells from blood. V usage is TRBV13 and J usage is TRBJ1-1; D unresolved. The TCR comes from a human donor in good health. CDR3 protein: CASTPGYSGSTEAFF. The CDR3 region has the DNA TGTGCCAGCACCCCTGGGTATTCGGGGAGCACTGAAGCTTTCTTT.